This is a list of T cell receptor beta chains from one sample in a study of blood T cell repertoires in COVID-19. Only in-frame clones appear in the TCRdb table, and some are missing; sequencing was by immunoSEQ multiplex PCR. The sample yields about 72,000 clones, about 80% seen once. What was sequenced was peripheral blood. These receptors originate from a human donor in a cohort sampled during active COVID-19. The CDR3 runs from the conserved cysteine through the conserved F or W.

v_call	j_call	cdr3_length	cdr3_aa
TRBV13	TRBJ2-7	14	CASSLPGLSYEQYF
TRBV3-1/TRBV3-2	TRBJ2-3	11	CASSQGQAYYF
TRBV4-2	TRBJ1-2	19	CASSPVRGKRPGAVYGYTF
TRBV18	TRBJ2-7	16	CASSRSRDSNSYEQYF
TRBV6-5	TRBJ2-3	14	CASTAGGFGDTQYF
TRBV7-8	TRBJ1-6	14	CASSLDRGLSPLHF
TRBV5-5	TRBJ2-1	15	CASSSGESNYNEQFF
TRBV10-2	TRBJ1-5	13	CASNWDNNQPQHF
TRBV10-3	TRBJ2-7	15	CAISLDRGSTYEQYF
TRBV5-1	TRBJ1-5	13	CASSFGVGQPQHF
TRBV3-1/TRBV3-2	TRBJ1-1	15	CASSPPGGGNTEAFF
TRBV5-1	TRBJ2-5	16	CASRPPGGRHQETQYF
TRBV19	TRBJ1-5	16	CASSPGGYYSNQPQHF
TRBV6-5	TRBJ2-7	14	CASKVGSRSYEQYF
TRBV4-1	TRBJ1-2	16	CASSRLGRGLGYGYTF
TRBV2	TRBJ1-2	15	CASSEVRTAATGYTF
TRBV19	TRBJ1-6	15	CASSIDDSTNSPLHF
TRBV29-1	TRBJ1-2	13	CSGGGGGNYGYTF
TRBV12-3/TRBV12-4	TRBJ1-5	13	CASSFSYNQPQHF
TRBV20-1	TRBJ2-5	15	CSASRLAGNQETQYF
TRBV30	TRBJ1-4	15	CAWSDTGGTNEKLFF
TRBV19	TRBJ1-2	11	CASKSHYGYTF
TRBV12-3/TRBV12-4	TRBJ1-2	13	CASSTGQNYGYTF
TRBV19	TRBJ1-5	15	CASSIVNRVYQPQHF
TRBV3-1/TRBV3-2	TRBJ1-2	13	CASSHGTGVGYTF
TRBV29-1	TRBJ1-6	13	CSVARDSNSPLHF
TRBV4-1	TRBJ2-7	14	CASSQRTAPYEQYF
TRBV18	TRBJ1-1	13	CASSSRMNTEAFF
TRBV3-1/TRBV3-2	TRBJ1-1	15	CASSQETNWGGKAFF
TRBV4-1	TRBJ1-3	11	CAAGSGNTIYF
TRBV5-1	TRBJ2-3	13	CASRFASTDTQYF
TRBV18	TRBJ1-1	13	CASSRDRNTEAFF
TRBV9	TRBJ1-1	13	CASTAHGGTEAFF
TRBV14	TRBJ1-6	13	CASSQDAGAPLHF
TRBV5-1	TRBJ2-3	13	CASSRDITDTQYF
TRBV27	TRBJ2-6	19	CASSPPGTGDSSGANVLTF
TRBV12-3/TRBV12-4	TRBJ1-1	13	CASSWDRNTEAFF
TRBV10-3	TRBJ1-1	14	CAISVRPGDTEAFF
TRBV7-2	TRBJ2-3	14	CASSLDGQTDTQYF
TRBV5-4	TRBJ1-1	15	CASSTGQGENTEAFF
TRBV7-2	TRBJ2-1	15	CASSTDPFSYNEQFF
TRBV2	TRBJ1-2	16	CASSEMGTEGISGYTF
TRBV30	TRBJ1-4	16	CAWSGGVGQGAEKLFF
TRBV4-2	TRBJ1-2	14	CASSQIGPNYGYTF
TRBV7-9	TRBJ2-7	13	CASSLGGTYEQYF
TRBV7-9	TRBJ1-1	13	CASSLGGGTEAFF
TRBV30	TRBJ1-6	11	CAWSLTEPLHF
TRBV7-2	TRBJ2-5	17	CASTLRGEVLLQETQYF
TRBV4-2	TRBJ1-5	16	CASSQAGGNYNQPQHF
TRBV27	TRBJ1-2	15	CASSYQLRDTYGYTF
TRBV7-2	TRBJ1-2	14	CALAGGRELYGYTF
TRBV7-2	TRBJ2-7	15	CASSLEYDVSYEQYF
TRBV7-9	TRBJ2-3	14	CASSLQQGADTQYF
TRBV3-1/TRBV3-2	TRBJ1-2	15	CASSQDVSFPYGYTF